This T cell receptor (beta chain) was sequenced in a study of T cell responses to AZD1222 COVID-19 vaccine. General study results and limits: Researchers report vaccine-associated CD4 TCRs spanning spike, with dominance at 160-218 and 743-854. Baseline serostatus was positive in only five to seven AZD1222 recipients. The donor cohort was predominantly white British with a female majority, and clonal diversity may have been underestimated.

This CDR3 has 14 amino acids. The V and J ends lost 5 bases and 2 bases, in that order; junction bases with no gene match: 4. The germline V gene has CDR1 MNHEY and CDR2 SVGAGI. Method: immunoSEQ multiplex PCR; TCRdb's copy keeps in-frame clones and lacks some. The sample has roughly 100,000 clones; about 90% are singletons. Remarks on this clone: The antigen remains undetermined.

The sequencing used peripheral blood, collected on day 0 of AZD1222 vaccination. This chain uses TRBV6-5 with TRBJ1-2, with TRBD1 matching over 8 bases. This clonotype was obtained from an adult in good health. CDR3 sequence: CASSRTGRNYGYTF. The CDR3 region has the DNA TGTGCCAGCAGTAGGACAGGGCGAAACTATGGCTACACCTTC.